This TCR beta chain is from a study of tumor-infiltrating lymphocytes in localized non-small cell lung cancer. About the research overall: Some samples were collected after neoadjuvant chemotherapy; smokers, never-smokers and several histologies were included. Each patient gave resected tumor and non-adjacent uninvolved lung tissue. Whole-study results and caveats: No link was found between tumor T-cell fraction and recurrence-free survival.

Clones were read by immunoSEQ multiplex PCR, and TCRdb kept only the in-frame ones, dropping some. The profile shows about 21,000 clones, roughly three quarters of them singletons. A word on this clone: No antigen is known for it.

This TCR was sampled from a human donor with non-small cell lung cancer. Material for sequencing was lung tumor tissue.

CDR3 bases: TGTGCCAGCAGTCTACTAGCATTAGCCAAAAACATTCAGTACTTC. This gives the protein CASSLLALAKNIQYF. The chain carries TRBV27 and TRBJ2-4, with D perhaps TRBD2 (6 bases). The CDR3 is made up of 15 amino acids. V lost 5 bases, J lost 0 bases, and 11 bases lay in between. The germline V gene has CDR1 MNHEY and CDR2 SMNVEV (reference sequence).